The 20 T cell receptor beta chains reported below all come from one sample, sequenced in a study of T cell responses to AZD1222 COVID-19 vaccine. The repertoire was sequenced with immunoSEQ multiplex PCR; TCRdb's copy has only in-frame clones and lacks some. The sample lists under 95,000 clones, 85% to 90% occurring once. The source was peripheral blood, collected 28 days after the second AZD1222 dose. The receptors were sampled from an adult who received the AZD1222 COVID-19 vaccine.

V is TRBV28 and J is TRBJ1-4; 9 nucleotides agree with TRBD1. Germline V gene data show CDR1 as MDHEN and CDR2 as SYDVKM. With 4 bases clipped from V and 8 bases from J, the junction kept 2 bases outside the gene matches. CDR3 length: 13 residues. CDR3 nucleotides: TGTGCCAGCAGTTACAGGGGGCGCGAAAAACTGTTTTTT. Translated, it gives CASSYRGREKLFF.

This chain links TRBV18 with TRBJ1-6, with a weak D call TRBD1 (5 bases). Germline CDR1 reads KGHSH; CDR2 reads LQKENI. The CDR3 extends over 12 amino acids. V gave up 3 bases and J gave up 11 bases, with 8 bases separating them. The CDR3 region has the DNA TGTGCCAGCTCACCGGGACGCGCACCCCTCCACTTT. This gives the protein CASSPGRAPLHF.

The chain recombines TRBV28 with TRBJ1-3; 7 nucleotides align to TRBD1. The CDR3 loop spans 14 amino acids. CDR1 is MDHEN and CDR2 is SYDVKM in the germline V gene. After removal of 7 bases from V and 6 bases from J, the junction contained 9 bases not matched to a gene. The CDR3 protein is CASKKGGNLNTIYF. The CDR3, as DNA: TGTGCCAGCAAGAAAGGGGGCAATTTAAACACCATATATTTT.

J is TRBJ1-4 and V is TRBV11-1, with unresolved D. The CDR3 loop spans 12 amino acids. V was pared by 1 base and J by 7 bases, with 4 bases between. The germline CDR1 and CDR2 sequences are SGHAT and FQDESV (reference sequence). CDR3: CASSLGGEKLFF. CDR3 in DNA: TGTGCCAGCAGCTTAGGGGGTGAAAAACTGTTTTTT.

A few counts support this clone. The rearrangement links TRBV7-8 to TRBJ1-2; 9 bases line up with TRBD1. Germline V gene sequence: CDR1 SGHVS, CDR2 FQNEAQ. The CDR3 runs 16 residues. The ends lost 5 bases at V and 4 bases at J; junction bases unmatched: 11. DNA for the CDR3: TGTGCCAGCAGCAAGACGACAGGGGGGAGAGGCTATGGCTACACCTTC. Its protein is CASSKTTGGRGYGYTF.

The chain carries TRBV7-3 and TRBJ2-2; D is undetermined. The germline V gene encodes CDR1 SGHTA and CDR2 FQGTGA. V lost 4 bases, J lost 1 base, and 10 bases lay in between. The CDR3 extends over 15 amino acids. The CDR3 sequence is CASSSTGLNTGELFF. The CDR3 nucleotides read TGTGCCAGCAGCTCCACGGGCCTGAACACCGGGGAGCTGTTTTTT.

V gene TRBV18 combines with J gene TRBJ1-5; perhaps TRBD1 as D (5 bases). The V end lost 3 bases, the J end lost 7 bases, and 10 bases lay between the germline ends. Germline V gene data show CDR1 as KGHSH and CDR2 as LQKENI. There are 13 residues in the CDR3. In DNA form, the CDR3 reads TGTGCCAGCTCACCGCCTGGGGGACAGCCCCAGCATTTT. It is translated as CASSPPGGQPQHF.

V and J are TRBV6-5 and TRBJ2-3; 7 bases align to TRBD1. Germline V gene lookup returns CDR1 MNHEY and CDR2 SVGAGI. This CDR3 comprises 15 residues. J was trimmed by 0 bases and V by 2 bases; bases with no gene match: 2. CDR3 in DNA: TGTGCCAGCAGTTACGAGGGGGCTAGCACAGATACGCAGTATTTT. It is translated as CASSYEGASTDTQYF.

This clone was seen just once. This chain uses TRBV28 with TRBJ1-6, with a weak D call TRBD1 (5 bases). Germline V gene data show CDR1 as MDHEN and CDR2 as SYDVKM. The CDR3 runs 15 residues. V was trimmed by 6 bases and J by 9 bases, leaving 18 bases between them. The CDR3 DNA is TGTGCCAGCAGATGGGGGGGTACCCTAGGTTCACCCCTCCACTTT. Translation gives CASRWGGTLGSPLHF.

The chain is built from TRBV13 and TRBJ1-2; 7 nucleotides agree with TRBD1. The CDR3 covers 16 residues. V was pared by 0 bases and J by 5 bases, with 9 bases of the junction left unmatched. Germline CDR1 is PRHDT and CDR2 is FYEKMQ (reference sequence). The CDR3 spells CASSLGLAGGKYGYTF. CDR3 nucleotides: TGTGCCAGCAGCTTAGGCCTTGCAGGGGGGAAGTATGGCTACACCTTC.

The chain joins TRBV7-3 to TRBJ2-5; 8 positions agree with TRBD2. Germline lookup yields CDR1 SGHTA and CDR2 FQGTGA. After removal of 4 bases from V and 1 base from J, the junction contained 5 bases not matched to a gene. This CDR3 region has 15 residues. The CDR3 coding sequence is TGTGCCAGCAGCTGGGGCGGGGGGATCCAAGAGACCCAGTACTTC. This codes for CASSWGGGIQETQYF.

The chain couples TRBV9 to TRBJ2-3; D perhaps matches TRBD2 (5 bases). Trimming cost V 2 bases and J 4 bases, with 8 bases left between them. The CDR3 covers 13 residues. Germline values: CDR1 SGDLS, CDR2 YYNGEE. The DNA of the CDR3 is TGTGCCAGCAGCGTCGGGGTAGCAGATACGCAGTATTTT. The encoded protein is CASSVGVADTQYF.

V gene TRBV18 combines with J gene TRBJ1-6; D not resolved. The CDR3 length is 13 residues. Germline CDR1 is KGHSH and CDR2 is LQKENI. Trimming left V 6 bases short and J 7 bases short, with 10 bases between. The CDR3 region is CASSSDTNSPLHF. Here the CDR3 DNA reads TGTGCCAGCTCGTCAGACACGAATTCACCCCTCCACTTT. Drawing the rest from reference TRBV18 and TRBJ1-6, the complete variable domain is NAGVMQNPRHLVRRRGQEARLRCSPMKGHSHVYWYRQLPEEGLKFMVYLQKENIIDESGMPKERFSAEFPKEGPSILRIQQVVRGDSAAYFCASSSDTNSPLHFGNGTRLTVT.

The gene calls are TRBV2 and TRBJ1-1, with TRBD1 matching over 10 bases. This CDR3 is built from 14 residues. Germline CDR1 is SNHLY and CDR2 is FYNNEI. Unmatched junction bases numbered 7, after V lost 7 bases and J lost 5 bases. For the CDR3, the DNA is TGTGCCAGCAAGACAGGGGGCTCGGGGACTGAAGCTTTCTTT. Its translation is CASKTGGSGTEAFF.

The V gene is TRBV7-2, the J gene TRBJ1-4; D ambiguous. V was trimmed by 1 base and J by 0 bases, leaving 6 bases between them. The CDR3 has 15 amino acids. Germline V gene data show CDR1 as SGHTA and CDR2 as FQGNSA. The CDR3 is CASSLGTATNEKLFF. The CDR3 DNA follows: TGTGCCAGCAGCTTAGGGACGGCAACTAATGAAAAACTGTTTTTT.

The chain employs TRBV9 and TRBJ2-5; possibly TRBD2 for D (5 bases). The germline V gene encodes CDR1 SGDLS and CDR2 YYNGEE. V lost 0 bases to trimming and J lost 1 base, with 16 bases between them. This CDR3 has 17 amino acids. The chain's CDR3 is CASSVGQAARAQETQYF. In nucleotides, the CDR3 is TGTGCCAGCAGCGTAGGGCAGGCAGCGAGGGCCCAAGAGACCCAGTACTTC.

The chain is built from TRBV6-2 or TRBV6-3 and TRBJ2-7; TRBD1 matches 11 bases. J lost 1 base, V lost 4 bases, and 3 bases had no gene match. Per the germline V gene, CDR1 is MNHEY and CDR2 is SVGEGT. There are 15 residues in the CDR3. The CDR3 sequence: CASSSGQGVSYEQYF. CDR3 coding DNA: TGTGCCAGCAGTTCGGGACAGGGGGTGTCCTACGAGCAGTACTTC.

This chain connects TRBV18 to TRBJ1-6; no definite D call. CDR3 length equals 14 residues. CDR1 and CDR2 (germline): KGHSH, LQKENI. Trimming took off 2 bases at V and 9 bases at J, with 11 bases between the two ends. The CDR3 region is CASSPDAAGSPLHF. The CDR3 region has the DNA TGTGCCAGCTCACCAGACGCCGCGGGTTCACCCCTCCACTTT.

V gene TRBV9 combines with J gene TRBJ2-2; 7 nucleotides agree with TRBD2. CDR1 and CDR2 (germline): SGDLS, YYNGEE. The CDR3 spans 14 residues. V was pared by 4 bases and J by 6 bases, with 6 bases of the junction left unmatched. The CDR3 loop reads CASSRRAGSGELFF. CDR3 DNA sequence: TGTGCCAGCAGCCGGAGAGCGGGGTCCGGGGAGCTGTTTTTT.

The chain joins TRBV7-9 to TRBJ2-3, with D possibly TRBD2 on 5 matching bases. The CDR3 totals 14 residues. Per the germline V gene, CDR1 is SEHNR and CDR2 is FQNEAQ (reference sequence). Trimming shortened V by 0 bases and J by 4 bases, and 8 bases separated the two germline ends. The CDR3 loop reads CASSLAEAADTQYF. CDR3 nucleotides: TGTGCCAGCAGCTTAGCGGAGGCGGCAGATACGCAGTATTTT.